This T cell receptor beta chain was recorded in a study of lymphopenia after photon versus proton radiotherapy. Notes on this clone: Antigen specificity is unknown.

Clones were read by immunoSEQ multiplex PCR, and TCRdb kept only the in-frame ones, dropping some. This table has 25,000 to 30,000 clones, 81% appearing once. The study's findings and limits: Photon-treated patients lost naive T cells and TCR diversity; proton-treated stayed stable. Larger post-nadir TCR diversity loss correlated inversely with survival in deceased patients. Oligoclonal CD8+ Temra expansion after nadir drove photon patients' diversity drop.

The junction had 14 bases not matched to a gene; V was cut back by 7 bases and J by 0 bases. The CDR3 length is 18 residues. From germline, CDR1 is MNHEY and CDR2 SMNVEV (reference sequence). The material was peripheral blood, obtained from a patient treated with photon-based radiotherapy. The receptor was derived from a man aged 50-60 years with gastric cancer. The gene calls are TRBV27 and TRBJ2-1; 8 nucleotides line up with TRBD2. As DNA, the CDR3 is TGTGCCAGCACGGGAGGGCAAGGATTTTTTAGCTCCTACAATGAGCAGTTCTTC. This encodes CASTGGQGFFSSYNEQFF.